The T cell receptor (beta chain) under discussion was sequenced for a study of blood T cell repertoires in COVID-19. Study details: Specimens from acute and convalescent COVID-19 originated in the United States, Italy and Spain. Sample material is recorded as cDNA or gDNA derived from T cells, B-cell-depleted T cells, or PBMCs.

The authors' processing: The assay estimated nucleated cells by amplifying reference gene primers. The protocol was immunoSEQ multiplex PCR, while the TCRdb copy is restricted to in-frame clones and leaves out a portion. The DNA was the basis for D and trimming; V, J and clone size are from that table. The table includes over 75,000 clones, roughly four fifths detected once. The junction had 5 bases not matched to a gene; V was cut back by 0 bases and J by 5 bases. This CDR3 is 16 amino acids long. The germline CDR1 and CDR2 sequences are SGHRS and YFSETQ. The sequence came from a woman of 80 years or more with acute or convalescent COVID-19. The rearrangement links TRBV5-1 to TRBJ2-7; 13 nucleotides line up with TRBD2. The specimen sequenced was peripheral blood. The CDR3 bases are TGCGCCAGCAGCTTGGGGGGGACTAGCGGGATAGACGAGCAGTACTTC. It translates to CASSLGGTSGIDEQYF.